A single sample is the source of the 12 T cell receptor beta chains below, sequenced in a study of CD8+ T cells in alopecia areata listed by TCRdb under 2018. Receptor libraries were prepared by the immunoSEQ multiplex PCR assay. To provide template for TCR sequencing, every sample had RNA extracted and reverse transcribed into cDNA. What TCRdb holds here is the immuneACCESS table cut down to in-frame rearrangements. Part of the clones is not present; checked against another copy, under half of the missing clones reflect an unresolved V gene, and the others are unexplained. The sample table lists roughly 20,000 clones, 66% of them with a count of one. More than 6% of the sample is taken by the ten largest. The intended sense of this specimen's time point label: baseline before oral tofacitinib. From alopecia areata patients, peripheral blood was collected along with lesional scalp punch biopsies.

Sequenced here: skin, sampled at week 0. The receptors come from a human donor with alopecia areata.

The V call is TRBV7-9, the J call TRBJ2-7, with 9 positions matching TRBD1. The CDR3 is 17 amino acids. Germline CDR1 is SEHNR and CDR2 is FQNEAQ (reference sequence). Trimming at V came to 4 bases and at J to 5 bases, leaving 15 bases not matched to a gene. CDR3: CASSSGTGYPNRDEQYF. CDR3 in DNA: TGTGCCAGCAGCTCCGGGACAGGGTATCCGAATCGGGACGAGCAGTACTTC.

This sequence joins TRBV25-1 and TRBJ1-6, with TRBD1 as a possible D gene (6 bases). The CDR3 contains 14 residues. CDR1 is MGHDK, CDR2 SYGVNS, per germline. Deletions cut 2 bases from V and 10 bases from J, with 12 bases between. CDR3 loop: CASSERPGVSPLHF. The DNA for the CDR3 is TGTGCCAGCAGTGAAAGGCCAGGGGTGTCACCCCTCCACTTT.

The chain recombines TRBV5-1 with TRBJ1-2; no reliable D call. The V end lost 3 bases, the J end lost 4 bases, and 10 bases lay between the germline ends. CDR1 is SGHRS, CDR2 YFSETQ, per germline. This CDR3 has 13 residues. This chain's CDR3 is CASSSGQVYGYTF. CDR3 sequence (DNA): TGCGCCAGCAGCTCTGGGCAGGTCTATGGCTACACCTTC.

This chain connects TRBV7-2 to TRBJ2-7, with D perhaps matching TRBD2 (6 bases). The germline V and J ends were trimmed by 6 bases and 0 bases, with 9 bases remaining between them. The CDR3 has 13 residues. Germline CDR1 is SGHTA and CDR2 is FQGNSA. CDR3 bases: TGTGCCAGCAGTGCGGGGCCCTCCTACGAGCAGTACTTC. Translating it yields CASSAGPSYEQYF.

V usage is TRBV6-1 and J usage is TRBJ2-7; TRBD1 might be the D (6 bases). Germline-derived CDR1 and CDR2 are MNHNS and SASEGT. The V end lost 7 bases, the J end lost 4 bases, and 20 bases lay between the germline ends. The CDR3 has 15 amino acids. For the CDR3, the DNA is TGTGCCAGCAACCCGACAGGAGCATGGGGTTACGAGCAGTACTTC. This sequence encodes CASNPTGAWGYEQYF.

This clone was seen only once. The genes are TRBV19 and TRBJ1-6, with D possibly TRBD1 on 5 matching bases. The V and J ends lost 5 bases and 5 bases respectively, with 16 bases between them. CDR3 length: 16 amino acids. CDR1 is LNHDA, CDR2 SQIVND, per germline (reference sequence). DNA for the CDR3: TGTGCCAGTAGTGGTCTCGGGGGTCGGGATAATTCACCCCTCCACTTT. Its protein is CASSGLGGRDNSPLHF.

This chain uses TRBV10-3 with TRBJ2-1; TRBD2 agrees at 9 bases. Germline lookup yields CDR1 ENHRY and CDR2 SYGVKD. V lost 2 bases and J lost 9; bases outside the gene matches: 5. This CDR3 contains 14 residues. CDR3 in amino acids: CAISEMSGGTEQFF. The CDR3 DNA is TGTGCCATCAGTGAGATGAGCGGGGGGACTGAGCAGTTCTTC.

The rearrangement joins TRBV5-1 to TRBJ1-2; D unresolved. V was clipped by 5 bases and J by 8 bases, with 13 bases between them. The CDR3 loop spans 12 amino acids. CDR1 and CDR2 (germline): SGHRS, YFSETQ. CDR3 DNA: TGCGCCAGCAGGACCGGAGCCTCCGGCTACACCTTC. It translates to CASRTGASGYTF.

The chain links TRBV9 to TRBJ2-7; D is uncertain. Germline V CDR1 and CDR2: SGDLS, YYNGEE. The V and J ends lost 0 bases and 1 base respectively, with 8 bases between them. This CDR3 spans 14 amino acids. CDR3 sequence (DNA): TGTGCCAGCAGCGTAGCTGTGGGGTCCTACGAGCAGTACTTC. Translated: CASSVAVGSYEQYF.

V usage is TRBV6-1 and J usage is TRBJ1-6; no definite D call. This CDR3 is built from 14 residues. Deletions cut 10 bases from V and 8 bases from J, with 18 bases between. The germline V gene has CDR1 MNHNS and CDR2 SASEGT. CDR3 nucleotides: TGTGCCACCTCCCTAGTCTCTCGTGATTCACCCCTCCACTTT. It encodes CATSLVSRDSPLHF.

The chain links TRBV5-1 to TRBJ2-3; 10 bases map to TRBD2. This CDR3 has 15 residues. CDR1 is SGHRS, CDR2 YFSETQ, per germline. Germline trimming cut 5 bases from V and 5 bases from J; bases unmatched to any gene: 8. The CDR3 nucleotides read TGCGCCAGCAGTCTCCTAGCGGGGGAGAAAGATACGCAGTATTTT. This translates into CASSLLAGEKDTQYF.

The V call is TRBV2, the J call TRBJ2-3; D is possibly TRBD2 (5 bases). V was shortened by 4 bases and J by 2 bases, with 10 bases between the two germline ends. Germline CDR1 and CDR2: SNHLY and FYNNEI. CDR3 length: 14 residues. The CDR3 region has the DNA TGTGCCAGCAGTGGACTACTTCCCACAGATACGCAGTATTTT. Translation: CASSGLLPTDTQYF.